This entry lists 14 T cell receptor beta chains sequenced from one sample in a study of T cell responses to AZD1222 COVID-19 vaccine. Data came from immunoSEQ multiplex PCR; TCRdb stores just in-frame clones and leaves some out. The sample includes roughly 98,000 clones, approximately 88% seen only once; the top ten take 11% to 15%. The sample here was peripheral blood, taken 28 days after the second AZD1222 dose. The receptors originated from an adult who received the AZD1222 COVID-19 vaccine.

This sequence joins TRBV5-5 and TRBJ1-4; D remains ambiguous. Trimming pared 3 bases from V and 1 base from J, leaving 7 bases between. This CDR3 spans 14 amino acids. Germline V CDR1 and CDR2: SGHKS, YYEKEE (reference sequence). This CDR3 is CASSSIVTNEKLFF. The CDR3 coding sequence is TGTGCCAGCAGCTCGATCGTAACTAATGAAAAACTGTTTTTT.

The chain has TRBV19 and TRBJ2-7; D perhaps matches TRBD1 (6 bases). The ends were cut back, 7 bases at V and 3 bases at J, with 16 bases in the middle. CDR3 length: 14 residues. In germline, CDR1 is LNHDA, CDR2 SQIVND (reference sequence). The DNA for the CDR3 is TGTGCCAGTACCCCACAGGGTAGGAACTACGAGCAGTACTTC. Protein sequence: CASTPQGRNYEQYF.

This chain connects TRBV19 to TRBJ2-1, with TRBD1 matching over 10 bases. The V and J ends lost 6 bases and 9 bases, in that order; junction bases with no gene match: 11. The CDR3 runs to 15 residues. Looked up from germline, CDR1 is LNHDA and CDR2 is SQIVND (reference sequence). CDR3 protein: CASRAGDRGMSEQFF. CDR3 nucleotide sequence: TGTGCCAGTAGGGCCGGGGACAGGGGAATGAGTGAGCAGTTCTTC.

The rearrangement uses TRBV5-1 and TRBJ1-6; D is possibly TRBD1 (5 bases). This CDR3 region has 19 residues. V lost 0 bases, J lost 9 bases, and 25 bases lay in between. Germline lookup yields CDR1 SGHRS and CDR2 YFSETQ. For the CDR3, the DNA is TGCGCCAGCAGCTTGGGATCGGGGACCCTCAGTGTTAATAGTTCACCCCTCCACTTT. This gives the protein CASSLGSGTLSVNSSPLHF.

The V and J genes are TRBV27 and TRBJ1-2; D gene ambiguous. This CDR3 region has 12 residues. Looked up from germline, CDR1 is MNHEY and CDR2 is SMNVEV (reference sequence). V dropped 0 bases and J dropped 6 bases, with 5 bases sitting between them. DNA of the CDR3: TGTGCCAGCAGTTTATCCGGGGATGGCTACACCTTC. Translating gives CASSLSGDGYTF.

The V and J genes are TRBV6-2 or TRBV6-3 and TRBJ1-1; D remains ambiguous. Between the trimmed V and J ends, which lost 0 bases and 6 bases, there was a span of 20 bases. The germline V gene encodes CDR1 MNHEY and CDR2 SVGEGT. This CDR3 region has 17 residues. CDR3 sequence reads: CASSYSTLGREGAEAFF. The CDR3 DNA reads TGTGCCAGCAGTTACTCGACCCTCGGGCGCGAGGGCGCTGAAGCTTTCTTT.

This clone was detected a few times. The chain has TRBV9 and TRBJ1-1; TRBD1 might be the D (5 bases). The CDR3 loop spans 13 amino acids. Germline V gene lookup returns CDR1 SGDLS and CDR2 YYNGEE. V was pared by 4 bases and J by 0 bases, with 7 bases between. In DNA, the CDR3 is TGTGCCAGCAGCCCGGGACTGAACACTGAAGCTTTCTTT. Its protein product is CASSPGLNTEAFF.

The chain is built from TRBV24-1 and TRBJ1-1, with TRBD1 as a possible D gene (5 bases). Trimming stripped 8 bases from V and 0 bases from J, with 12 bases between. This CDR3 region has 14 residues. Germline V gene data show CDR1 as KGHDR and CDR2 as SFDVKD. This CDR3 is CATKGAGLNTEAFF. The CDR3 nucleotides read TGTGCCACCAAAGGAGCAGGGCTGAACACTGAAGCTTTCTTT.

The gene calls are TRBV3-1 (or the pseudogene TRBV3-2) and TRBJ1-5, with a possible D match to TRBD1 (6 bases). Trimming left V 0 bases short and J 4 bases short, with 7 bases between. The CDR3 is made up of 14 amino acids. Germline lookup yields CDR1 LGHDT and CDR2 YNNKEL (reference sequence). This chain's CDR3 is CASSQDTGNQPQHF. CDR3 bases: TGTGCCAGCAGCCAAGACACAGGGAATCAGCCCCAGCATTTT.

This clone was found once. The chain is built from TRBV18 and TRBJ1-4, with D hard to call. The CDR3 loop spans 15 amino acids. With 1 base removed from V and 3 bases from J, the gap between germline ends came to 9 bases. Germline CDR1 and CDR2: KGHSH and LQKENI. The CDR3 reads CASSPQEVANEKLFF. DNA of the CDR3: TGTGCCAGCTCACCACAAGAGGTGGCTAATGAAAAACTGTTTTTT. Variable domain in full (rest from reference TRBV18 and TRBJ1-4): NAGVMQNPRHLVRRRGQEARLRCSPMKGHSHVYWYRQLPEEGLKFMVYLQKENIIDESGMPKERFSAEFPKEGPSILRIQQVVRGDSAAYFCASSPQEVANEKLFFGSGTQLSVL.

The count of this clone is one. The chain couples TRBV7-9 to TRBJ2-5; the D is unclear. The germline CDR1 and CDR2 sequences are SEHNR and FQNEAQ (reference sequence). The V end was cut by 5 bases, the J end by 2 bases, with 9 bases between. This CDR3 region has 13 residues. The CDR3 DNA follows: TGTGCCAGCAGCCCCCAGCCACAAGAGACCCAGTACTTC. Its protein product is CASSPQPQETQYF.

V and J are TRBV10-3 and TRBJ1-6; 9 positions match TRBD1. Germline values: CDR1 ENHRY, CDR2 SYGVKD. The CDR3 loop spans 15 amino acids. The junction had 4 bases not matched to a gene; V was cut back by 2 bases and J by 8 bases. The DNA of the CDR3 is TGTGCCATCAGTGAGAGCGGGACAGGGCATTCACCCCTCCACTTT. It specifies CAISESGTGHSPLHF.

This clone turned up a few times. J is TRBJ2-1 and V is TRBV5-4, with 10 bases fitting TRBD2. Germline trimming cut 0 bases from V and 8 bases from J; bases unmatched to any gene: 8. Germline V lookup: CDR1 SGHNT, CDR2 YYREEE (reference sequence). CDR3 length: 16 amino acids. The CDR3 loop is CASSLGLSGRRHEQFF. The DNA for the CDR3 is TGTGCCAGCAGCTTGGGTCTTAGCGGGAGGAGGCATGAGCAGTTCTTC.

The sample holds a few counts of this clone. CDR3 protein: CASSMLGTLRSEKLFF. The CDR3 region has the DNA TGTGCCAGTAGTATGTTGGGGACGCTTAGATCTGAAAAACTGTTTTTT. The chain carries TRBV19 and TRBJ1-4, with a possible D match to TRBD1 (5 bases). CDR1 and CDR2 from the germline V gene are LNHDA and SQIVND (reference sequence). The CDR3 is made up of 16 amino acids. Trimming left V 3 bases short and J 7 bases short, with 18 bases between.